Following are 32 T cell receptor beta chains from one sample sequenced in a study of blood T cell repertoires in COVID-19. Sequencing was performed with immunoSEQ multiplex PCR; in TCRdb, only in-frame clones are kept and a portion is missing. Altogether approximately 120,000 clones are present, about 83% being singletons, with the ten largest covering about 12%. Sequenced sample: peripheral blood. The receptors originated from a man between 60 and 75 years old with acute or convalescent COVID-19.

This chain connects TRBV7-8 to TRBJ1-2, with D hard to call. Germline V lookup: CDR1 SGHVS, CDR2 FQNEAQ. V shed 5 bases and J shed 4 bases, with 11 bases lying between them. The CDR3 totals 13 residues. The CDR3 nucleotides read TGTGCCAGCAGCCCAGTTGAGGGCTATGGCTACACCTTC. This encodes CASSPVEGYGYTF.

V is TRBV24-1 and J is TRBJ2-1, with 10 nucleotides matching TRBD2. The V and J ends lost 4 bases and 5 bases, in that order; junction bases with no gene match: 10. This CDR3 is built from 17 residues. Per the germline V gene, CDR1 is KGHDR and CDR2 is SFDVKD. CDR3 DNA sequence: TGTGCCACCAGTGACCGGAGACTAGCGGGCGCGCACAATGAGCAGTTCTTC. It specifies CATSDRRLAGAHNEQFF.

J is TRBJ2-2 and V is TRBV3-1 (or the pseudogene TRBV3-2), with D maybe TRBD2 (5 bases). Germline V CDR1 and CDR2: LGHDT, YNNKEL (reference sequence). This CDR3 spans 16 amino acids. Deletions cut 4 bases from V and 1 base from J, with 13 bases between. The CDR3 DNA is TGTGCCAGCAGCCCAGTAGGAGCGGTGAACACCGGGGAGCTGTTTTTT. Protein sequence: CASSPVGAVNTGELFF.

The gene calls are TRBV6-1 and TRBJ2-7; 9 bases align to TRBD1. Germline values: CDR1 MNHNS, CDR2 SASEGT. CDR3 size: 15 residues. V lost 1 base and J lost 3; bases outside the gene matches: 4. In DNA, the CDR3 is TGTGCCAGCAGTGAAGGGACAGGGGATATCTACGAGCAGTACTTC. It encodes CASSEGTGDIYEQYF.

The count of this clone is one. The chain combines TRBV6-5 with TRBJ1-5, with 9 positions matching TRBD1. V was clipped by 6 bases and J by 4 bases; unmatched bases: 7. Germline lookup yields CDR1 MNHEY and CDR2 SVGAGI. CDR3 length equals 15 residues. The DNA of the CDR3 is TGTGCCAGCAGACAGGGGGCGAATGGGAATCAGCCCCAGCATTTT. It is translated as CASRQGANGNQPQHF.

The chain couples TRBV10-1 to TRBJ2-5; D is possibly TRBD2 (6 bases). The V gene lost 0 bases and the J gene lost 3 bases, with 11 bases spanning the gap. Looked up from germline, CDR1 is WNHNN and CDR2 is SYGVQD (reference sequence). The CDR3 sequence is 15 residues long. The CDR3 spells CASSESSSGEETQYF. The CDR3 region has the DNA TGCGCCAGCAGTGAGTCGAGTAGCGGCGAAGAGACCCAGTACTTC.

The chain uses TRBV29-1 and TRBJ2-5; D uncertain. This CDR3 region has 13 residues. V was shortened by 6 bases and J by 7 bases, with 18 bases between the two germline ends. Looked up from germline, CDR1 is SQVTM and CDR2 is ANQGSEA. For the CDR3, the DNA is TGCAGCGTGCACCCCCAGCTTCGAGGGACCCAGTACTTC. As protein: CSVHPQLRGTQYF.

The V gene is TRBV28, the J gene TRBJ1-5; D is unresolved. The V end lost 7 bases, the J end lost 3 bases, and 13 bases lay between the germline ends. There are 14 residues in the CDR3. Germline V gene lookup returns CDR1 MDHEN and CDR2 SYDVKM. CDR3 loop: CASTPVSANQPQHF. The CDR3 coding sequence is TGTGCCAGCACCCCAGTGTCCGCCAATCAGCCCCAGCATTTT.

V usage is TRBV24-1 and J usage is TRBJ2-3, with 8 bases that match TRBD2. After removal of 5 bases from V and 3 bases from J, the junction contained 6 bases not matched to a gene. Germline V gene lookup returns CDR1 KGHDR and CDR2 SFDVKD. The CDR3 sequence is 15 residues long. CDR3 bases: TGTGCCACCAGTGTCCCGACTAGCGCGACAGATACGCAGTATTTT. Translating it yields CATSVPTSATDTQYF.

This clone appeared a few times. This chain joins TRBV9 and TRBJ2-7, with TRBD1 matching over 9 bases. Germline CDR1 is SGDLS and CDR2 is YYNGEE. The CDR3 covers 14 residues. J lost 3 bases, V lost 0 bases, and 1 base had no gene match. Here the CDR3 DNA reads TGTGCCAGCAGCGTAGAGACAGGGGGCTACGAGCAGTACTTC. Amino acid sequence: CASSVETGGYEQYF.

This rearrangement joins TRBV5-4 to TRBJ1-1; the match to TRBD1 covers 8 bases. This CDR3 has 17 amino acids. V lost 3 bases to trimming and J lost 7 bases; unmatched junction nucleotides: 17. Germline CDR1 and CDR2: SGHNT and YYREEE (reference sequence). DNA of the CDR3: TGTGCCAGCAGCTCGAGCGACTTCAGGGGGCTTGGGGGTGAAGCTTTCTTT. Encoded protein: CASSSSDFRGLGGEAFF.

V usage is TRBV30 and J usage is TRBJ2-5; D call uncertain. V was shortened by 3 bases and J by 5 bases, with 4 bases between the two germline ends. The CDR3 extends over 10 amino acids. The germline gives CDR1 GTSNPN, CDR2 SVGIG (reference sequence). The CDR3 reads CAWRQETQYF. In DNA form, the CDR3 reads TGTGCCTGGAGGCAGGAGACCCAGTACTTC.

Remarks on this clone: Other DNA sequences in this sample translate to the same CDR3. The J gene is TRBJ1-1, the V gene TRBV18; the match to TRBD1 covers 8 bases. Germline CDR1 and CDR2: KGHSH and LQKENI. After removal of 3 bases from V and 3 bases from J, the junction contained 0 bases not matched to a gene. This CDR3 has 13 residues. The chain's CDR3 is CASSPGQDTEAFF. CDR3 sequence (DNA): TGTGCCAGCTCACCGGGACAGGACACTGAAGCTTTCTTT.

The chain combines TRBV18 with TRBJ2-5; D gene unclear. The CDR3 is 11 amino acids. The germline V gene has CDR1 KGHSH and CDR2 LQKENI. V was trimmed by 1 base and J by 6 bases, leaving 3 bases between them. The CDR3 is CASSPRQTQYF. The DNA of the CDR3 is TGTGCCAGCTCACCACGGCAGACCCAGTACTTC.

The rearrangement links TRBV7-7 to TRBJ2-2; perhaps TRBD1 as D (5 bases). V lost 6 bases, J lost 5 bases, and 10 bases lay in between. Germline lookup yields CDR1 SSHAT and CDR2 FNYEAQ (reference sequence). The CDR3 totals 13 residues. CDR3 amino acids: CASSLRGTGELFF. The DNA of the CDR3 is TGTGCCAGCAGTCTTAGGGGTACCGGGGAGCTGTTTTTT. Together with reference TRBV7-7 and TRBJ2-2, the CDR3 gives the full variable domain: GAGVSQSPRYKVTKRGQDVTLRCDPISSHATLYWYQQALGQGPEFLTYFNYEAQPDKSGLPSDRFSAERPEGSISTLTIQRTEQRDSAMYRCASSLRGTGELFFGEGSRLTVL.

The chain carries TRBV11-2 and TRBJ2-7, with no clear D. The CDR3 is made up of 13 amino acids. The V end lost 3 bases, the J end lost 3 bases, and 9 bases lay between the germline ends. Germline V gives CDR1 SGHAT, CDR2 FQNNGV. The CDR3: CASSFTVFYEQYF. The CDR3 nucleotides read TGTGCCAGCAGCTTCACGGTTTTCTACGAGCAGTACTTC. Complete variable domain (other parts from reference TRBV11-2 and TRBJ2-7): EAGVAQSPRYKIIEKRQSVAFWCNPISGHATLYWYQQILGQGPKLLIQFQNNGVVDDSQLPKDRFSAERLKGVDSTLKIQPAKLEDSAVYLCASSFTVFYEQYFGPGTRLTVT.

The chain recombines TRBV6-5 with TRBJ1-6, with D possibly being TRBD1 (6 bases). V was clipped by 8 bases and J by 6 bases, with 11 bases between them. CDR1 and CDR2 (germline): MNHEY, SVGAGI. This CDR3 has 13 amino acids. The CDR3 sequence is CASVGTRNSPLHF. The CDR3 bases are TGTGCCAGCGTAGGGACACGTAATTCACCCCTCCACTTT.

The genes are TRBV9 and TRBJ2-1, with D possibly TRBD1 on 6 matching bases. The germline V gene has CDR1 SGDLS and CDR2 YYNGEE. CDR3 length: 15 residues. Trimming removed 8 bases at V and 3 bases at J, with 18 bases between. CDR3 sequence reads: CASSFQDRYYNEQFF. Here the CDR3 DNA reads TGTGCCAGTTCCTTTCAGGACAGATACTACAATGAGCAGTTCTTC.

The CDR3 protein is CASSPPAEGPYEQYF. The DNA for the CDR3 is TGTGCCAGCTCACCGCCCGCGGAGGGGCCCTACGAGCAGTACTTC. The chain joins TRBV18 to TRBJ2-7; weak D call: TRBD2 (6 bases). The germline V gene encodes CDR1 KGHSH and CDR2 LQKENI. V dropped 3 bases and J dropped 2 bases, with 14 bases sitting between them. This CDR3 region has 15 residues.

The chain is built from TRBV10-2 and TRBJ1-1, with a weak D call TRBD1 (5 bases). Deletions cut 8 bases from V and 3 bases from J, with 7 bases between. Per the germline V gene, CDR1 is WSHSY and CDR2 is SAAADI. The length of the CDR3 is 11 residues. The CDR3 coding sequence is TGCGCCAGCCAACAGGACACTGAAGCTTTCTTT. Translating it yields CASQQDTEAFF.

V gene TRBV5-1 combines with J gene TRBJ1-2; D gene unclear. Per germline, CDR1 SGHRS and CDR2 YFSETQ. The V end lost 1 base, the J end lost 2 bases, and 9 bases lay between the germline ends. The CDR3 is made up of 14 amino acids. The CDR3, as DNA: TGCGCCAGCAGCTTGTTCCTGTTAAACTATGGCTACACCTTC. Its protein product is CASSLFLLNYGYTF.

The chain recombines TRBV28 with TRBJ2-7; 10 bases fit TRBD2. There are 15 residues in the CDR3. Germline CDR1 is MDHEN and CDR2 is SYDVKM. V lost 7 bases and J lost 7; bases outside the gene matches: 13. CDR3 DNA sequence: TGTGCCAGCACCCCACCTAGCGGGAGAGGACGGGAGCAGTACTTC. This gives the protein CASTPPSGRGREQYF. The full variable domain, with the rest looked up from reference TRBV28 and TRBJ2-7, is DVKVTQSSRYLVKRTGEKVFLECVQDMDHENMFWYRQDPGLGLRLIYFSYDVKMKEKGDIPEGYSVSREKKERFSLILESASTNQTSMYLCASTPPSGRGREQYFGPGTRLTVT.

About this clone itself: The junction shows a germline mismatch at one end, possibly a read error. The gene calls are TRBV7-9 and TRBJ2-7; a weak D match, TRBD2 (6 bases). CDR3 length equals 12 residues. Germline V gene sequence: CDR1 SEHNR, CDR2 FQNEAQ (reference sequence). The CDR3 reads CASSLEGGSRFF. CDR3 DNA: TGTGCCAGCAGCTTAGAGGGAGGCAGTCGCTTCTTC. Full variable domain (rest looked up from reference TRBV7-9 and TRBJ2-7): DTGVSQNPRHKITKRGQNVTFRCDPISEHNRLYWYRQTLGQGPEFLTYFQNEAQLEKSRLLSDRFSAERPKGSFSTLEIQRTEQGDSAMYLCASSLEGGSRFFGPGTRLTVT.

The V and J genes are TRBV7-3 and TRBJ2-3; TRBD2 is a possible D gene (5 bases). The germline V and J ends were trimmed by 2 bases and 6 bases, with 18 bases remaining between them. Looked up from germline, CDR1 is SGHTA and CDR2 is FQGTGA. This CDR3 is 16 amino acids long. The CDR3 loop is CASSLRSSGLGDTQYF. The CDR3 nucleotides are TGTGCCAGCAGCTTACGGTCGAGCGGCCTCGGGGATACGCAGTATTTT.

This clone was detected only once. This chain links TRBV10-3 with TRBJ2-2, with 10 bases lining up with TRBD2. Looked up from germline, CDR1 is ENHRY and CDR2 is SYGVKD. CDR3 length: 18 residues. V was pared by 6 bases and J by 1 base, with 11 bases of the junction left unmatched. CDR3 protein: CAIRATSGLSQNTGELFF. Written as DNA, the CDR3 is TGTGCCATCAGGGCGACTAGCGGGTTGAGTCAGAACACCGGGGAGCTGTTTTTT.

The gene calls are TRBV13 and TRBJ2-5, with D possibly matching TRBD2 (5 bases). CDR1 is PRHDT and CDR2 is FYEKMQ in the germline V gene (reference sequence). The CDR3 contains 15 residues. The germline V and J ends were trimmed by 5 bases and 2 bases, with 15 bases remaining between them. CDR3 region: CASSPTRSGQETQYF. CDR3 nucleotide sequence: TGTGCCAGCAGCCCGACGAGGAGCGGACAAGAGACCCAGTACTTC.

This chain connects TRBV4-1 to TRBJ1-2; 7 bases line up with TRBD1. This CDR3 contains 15 residues. Germline CDR1 is MGHRA and CDR2 is YSYEKL. Germline trimming cut 3 bases from V and 2 bases from J; bases unmatched to any gene: 6. In DNA form, the CDR3 reads TGCGCCAGCAGCCACCCGGACAGGAGCAACTATGGCTACACCTTC. Translation: CASSHPDRSNYGYTF.

The chain carries TRBV5-4 and TRBJ2-6; 8 bases match TRBD1. Germline V gene data show CDR1 as SGHNT and CDR2 as YYREEE (reference sequence). Germline trimming cut 3 bases from V and 8 bases from J; bases unmatched to any gene: 10. The CDR3 spans 16 residues. The CDR3 region is CASSSALGQGTNVLTF. The DNA of the CDR3 is TGTGCCAGCAGCTCCGCCCTCGGACAGGGAACCAACGTCCTGACTTTC. The variable domain in full, completed from reference TRBV5-4 and TRBJ2-6, reads ETGVTQSPTHLIKTRGQQVTLRCSSQSGHNTVSWYQQALGQGPQFIFQYYREEENGRGNFPPRFSGLQFPNYSSELNVNALELDDSALYLCASSSALGQGTNVLTFGAGSRLTVL.

CDR3 loop: CASTASPGHYNEQFF. The DNA of the CDR3 is TGTGCCAGCACCGCTTCCCCGGGACACTACAATGAGCAGTTCTTC. The V and J genes are TRBV28 and TRBJ2-1, with a possible D match to TRBD1 (6 bases). Trimming cost V 7 bases and J 3 bases, with 16 bases left between them. The germline CDR1 and CDR2 sequences are MDHEN and SYDVKM. The CDR3 extends over 15 amino acids.

Comment on this clone: The same CDR3 arises from other DNA sequences in this sample as well. The rearrangement links TRBV19 to TRBJ1-5; 7 positions match TRBD1. The CDR3 extends over 13 amino acids. The V segment lost 9 bases and the J segment 2 bases; nucleotides outside the gene matches: 4. The germline V gene has CDR1 LNHDA and CDR2 SQIVND (reference sequence). As DNA, the CDR3 is TGTGCCAGCTCCGGGACAGGCAATCAGCCCCAGCATTTT. Encoded protein: CASSGTGNQPQHF.

The chain links TRBV3-1 (or the pseudogene TRBV3-2) to TRBJ1-1, with 8 bases matching TRBD1. The J segment lost 10 bases and the V segment lost 1 base, leaving 11 bases of the junction unmatched. Germline CDR1 and CDR2: LGHDT and YNNKEL (reference sequence). The CDR3 covers 15 residues. CDR3 protein: CASSQGAGGSLGAFF. The CDR3 coding sequence is TGTGCCAGCAGCCAAGGTGCAGGGGGCTCGTTAGGAGCTTTCTTT.

The chain is built from TRBV6-6 and TRBJ2-1, with 12 bases fitting TRBD2. The CDR3 is 16 amino acids. V was clipped by 6 bases and J by 5 bases; unmatched bases: 8. Germline CDR1 is MNHNY and CDR2 is SVGAGI (reference sequence). The DNA of the CDR3 is TGTGCCAGCAGCCCACCCGGACTAGCGGGGAACAATGAGCAGTTCTTC. It specifies CASSPPGLAGNNEQFF.